A single sample is the source of the 27 T cell receptor beta chains below, sequenced in a study of blood T cells in healthy people across ages. Primed by a sample-barcoded 5' primer and a J-beta primer mix, a second PCR proceeded for roughly 6 to 12 cycles. TCRdb re-called the 5' RACE reads with MiXCR, one entry per CDR3 protein. The sample contains 650,000 to 900,000 distinct CDR3 sequences, roughly 60% of which appear only once. Input material: blood. The receptors were sampled from a man aged 25-45 years in good health.

The gene calls are TRBV5-6 and TRBJ2-1; possibly TRBD2 for D (5 bases). The J call may be wrong; the DNA end is better matched by TRBJ2-7. The germline V gene encodes CDR1 SGHDT and CDR2 YYEEEE. The CDR3 covers 15 residues. The CDR3 region is CASSLVLVGDNEQYF. The CDR3 nucleotides read TGTGCCAGCAGCTTGGTACTAGTCGGTGACAATGAGCAGTACTTC.

The chain couples TRBV3-1 to TRBJ2-7, with 8 bases matching TRBD1. The junction had 6 bases not matched to a gene; V was cut back by 2 bases and J by 6 bases. CDR3 length: 14 amino acids. The germline gives CDR1 LGHDT, CDR2 YNNKEL (reference sequence). The CDR3, as DNA: TGTGCCAGCAGCCAATACGGACAGGGCGCCGAGCAGTACTTC. Amino acid sequence: CASSQYGQGAEQYF.

V gene TRBV4-2 combines with J gene TRBJ1-5; D call uncertain. Germline-derived CDR1 and CDR2 are LGHNA and YNFKEQ. The CDR3 consists of 13 residues. Trimming shortened V by 0 bases and J by 9 bases, and 9 bases separated the two germline ends. The CDR3 DNA reads TGTGCCAGCAGCCAAGAAAGGACTAGGCCCCAGCATTTT. Amino acids: CASSQERTRPQHF.

The CDR3 is CASRGLAGGSTDTQYF. The CDR3 DNA reads as TGTGCCAGCAGGGGACTAGCGGGGGGGTCCACAGATACGCAGTATTTT. The chain recombines TRBV6-5 with TRBJ2-3; 16 nucleotides agree with TRBD2. The CDR3 has 16 amino acids. Germline CDR1 is MNHEY and CDR2 is SVGAGI. Germline trimming cut 6 bases from V and 2 bases from J; bases unmatched to any gene: 2.

This clonotype was counted between two and nine times. The CDR3 DNA follows: TGTGCCAGCAGCTTGACAGGGCCCCCTAATGAGCAGTTCTTC. Translation gives CASSLTGPPNEQFF. This chain uses TRBV7-3 with TRBJ2-1; TRBD1 matches at 7 bases. V lost 3 bases to trimming and J lost 7 bases; unmatched junction nucleotides: 6. The CDR3 loop spans 14 amino acids. The germline gives CDR1 SGHTA, CDR2 FQGTGA.

V gene TRBV20-1 combines with J gene TRBJ2-3, with 13 bases aligning to TRBD2. The CDR3 spans 16 residues. The V gene end was trimmed by 5 bases and the J gene end by 3 bases; junction bases not matched to a gene: 8. The germline V gene encodes CDR1 DFQATT and CDR2 SNEGSKA (reference sequence). The CDR3 loop reads CSAAKLAGGPTDTQYF. CDR3 bases: TGCAGTGCTGCGAAACTAGCGGGGGGGCCTACAGATACGCAGTATTTT.

V is TRBV19 and J is TRBJ2-3; D assignment may be TRBD1 or TRBD2 (7 bases each). V lost 4 bases to trimming and J lost 3 bases, with 17 bases between them. This CDR3 comprises 16 residues. Germline CDR1 and CDR2: LNHDA and SQIVND (reference sequence). This CDR3 is CASSNRQGGFTDTQYF. Written as DNA, the CDR3 is TGTGCCAGTAGTAACCGACAGGGAGGGTTTACAGATACGCAGTATTTT.

The chain uses TRBV7-9 and TRBJ2-1, with D possibly matching TRBD2 (5 bases). From germline, CDR1 is SEHNR and CDR2 FQNEAQ (reference sequence). V dropped 5 bases and J dropped 3 bases, with 11 bases sitting between them. The CDR3 extends over 14 amino acids. CDR3 in DNA: TGTGCCAGCAGCAAAACAGACTACTACAATGAGCAGTTCTTC. Protein: CASSKTDYYNEQFF.

This rearrangement joins TRBV12-3 or TRBV12-4 to TRBJ2-1; 12 positions agree with TRBD2. This CDR3 region has 15 residues. Trimming removed 6 bases from V and 9 bases from J; junction bases left unmatched: 9. The CDR3 here is CASSGSSGGGGEQFF. CDR3 coding DNA: TGTGCCAGCAGCGGGTCTAGCGGGGGGGGCGGTGAGCAGTTCTTC.

The chain couples TRBV10-3 to TRBJ2-3; 11 bases are shared with TRBD2. V lost 6 bases and J lost 1; bases outside the gene matches: 6. Germline lookup yields CDR1 ENHRY and CDR2 SYGVKD. The CDR3 loop spans 16 amino acids. DNA of the CDR3: TGTGCCATCAGGGCCCCACTAGCGGGGGGCACAGATACGCAGTATTTT. Translating it yields CAIRAPLAGGTDTQYF.

The chain recombines TRBV3-1 with TRBJ2-5, with 7 bases fitting TRBD1. The germline V gene has CDR1 LGHDT and CDR2 YNNKEL (reference sequence). Trimming at V came to 4 bases and at J to 1 base, leaving 6 bases not matched to a gene. CDR3 length equals 15 residues. The chain's CDR3 is CASSPRTGLQETQYF. The CDR3 coding sequence is TGTGCCAGCAGCCCTCGGACAGGACTCCAAGAGACCCAGTACTTC.

The rearrangement joins TRBV7-9 to TRBJ2-5; 11 nucleotides line up with TRBD1. This CDR3 contains 14 residues. J gave up 5 bases and V 10 bases, and 9 bases lay outside the gene matches. Per the germline V gene, CDR1 is SEHNR and CDR2 is FQNEAQ (reference sequence). This CDR3 reads CANGQDRGPETQYF. The CDR3 DNA follows: TGTGCCAACGGTCAGGACAGGGGGCCTGAGACCCAGTACTTC.

The sample holds a few counts of this clonotype. CDR3 amino acids: CASSPQGQSYNEQFF. CDR3 bases: TGTGCCAGCAGTCCTCAGGGACAGTCCTACAATGAGCAGTTCTTC. The rearrangement links TRBV5-5 to TRBJ2-1, with 7 bases matching TRBD1. V lost 5 bases to trimming and J lost 1 base; unmatched junction nucleotides: 6. The CDR3 consists of 15 residues. Germline lookup yields CDR1 SGHKS and CDR2 YYEKEE (reference sequence).

This clonotype was observed once. The chain joins TRBV14 to TRBJ1-4, with TRBD1 matching 9 bases. The trim removed 2 bases at V and 8 bases at J, leaving 9 bases unmatched. The V gene's germline CDR1 is SGHDN and CDR2 FVKESK. The CDR3 contains 16 residues. The CDR3 region has the DNA TGTGCCAGCAGCCAACAGTACAGGGGGCGTGGAGAAAAACTGTTTTTT. Translated: CASSQQYRGRGEKLFF.

The V gene is TRBV4-3, the J gene TRBJ2-7; the D is unclear. This CDR3 has 15 residues. Per the germline V gene, CDR1 is LGHNA and CDR2 is YSLEER. V gave up 0 bases and J gave up 0 bases, with 9 bases separating them. CDR3 in DNA: TGCGCCAGCAGCCAAGATCTGTCCAGCTCCTACGAGCAGTACTTC. Translating it yields CASSQDLSSSYEQYF.

This chain links TRBV7-9 with TRBJ2-1, with 12 bases lining up with TRBD2. Trimming cost V 1 base and J 0 bases; bases outside gene matches: 7. The germline CDR1 and CDR2 sequences are SEHNR and FQNEAQ (reference sequence). This CDR3 is built from 19 residues. The CDR3 DNA follows: TGTGCCAGCAGCTTAGAGGTTGGACTAGCGGGGAGCTCCTACAATGAGCAGTTCTTC. Its translation: CASSLEVGLAGSSYNEQFF.

Regarding this clonotype: Possible read error: a much larger clone is one base away. The chain links TRBV5-5 to TRBJ2-3; 7 bases line up with TRBD1. Trimming took 4 bases from V and 6 from J; bases not matched to a gene: 8. Germline CDR1 is SGHKS and CDR2 is YYEKEE (reference sequence). The CDR3 covers 14 residues. The CDR3 region is CASSGADRIDTQYF. The CDR3 DNA reads as TGTGCCAGCAGCGGGGCGGACAGGATTGATACGCAGTATTTT.

This clonotype was recorded only once. J is TRBJ1-2 and V is TRBV5-1; D is undetermined. Deletions cut 4 bases from V and 11 bases from J, with 15 bases between. CDR3 length: 12 residues. Germline CDR1 reads SGHRS; CDR2 reads YFSETQ. DNA of the CDR3: TGCGCCAGCAGCCCCCCCACGGAAAGTTACACCTTC. Protein: CASSPPTESYTF.

In its sample, this clonotype was seen a few times. The chain joins TRBV10-3 to TRBJ1-2, with D perhaps matching TRBD1 (5 bases). V was shortened by 0 bases and J by 3 bases, with 14 bases between the two germline ends. Germline V lookup: CDR1 ENHRY, CDR2 SYGVKD. The CDR3 contains 16 residues. The DNA for the CDR3 is TGTGCCATCAGTGAGTCTTGGGGCAGGGAGGACTATGGCTACACCTTC. Translated: CAISESWGREDYGYTF.

This clonotype was detected only a few times. The V and J genes are TRBV11-2 and TRBJ2-6, with D possibly being TRBD2 (5 bases). V was clipped by 4 bases and J by 4 bases, with 14 bases between them. The V gene's germline CDR1 is SGHAT and CDR2 FQNNGV. This CDR3 is 16 amino acids long. CDR3 sequence (DNA): TGTGCCAGCAGCTCGGGGTGGTTCGGGGGGGCCAACGTCCTGACTTTC. Translated: CASSSGWFGGANVLTF.

This chain uses TRBV29-1 with TRBJ2-3, with D possibly matching TRBD1 (5 bases). V dropped 7 bases and J dropped 0 bases, with 17 bases sitting between them. The CDR3 contains 15 residues. Looked up from germline, CDR1 is SQVTM and CDR2 is ANQGSEA. The CDR3 DNA reads TGCAGCGGGAGAAAAGGGGATTTTAGCACAGATACGCAGTATTTT. Amino acids: CSGRKGDFSTDTQYF.

A remark on this clonotype: Germline is not matched at one junction end, which may reflect a read error. CDR3 DNA: TGCGCCAGCAGCCAAGATCTATCCGGGAACTGGGGCTACATCTTC. This codes for CASSQDLSGNWGYIF. This rearrangement joins TRBV4-3 to TRBJ1-2, with D maybe TRBD1 (5 bases). This CDR3 is built from 15 residues. Germline loops: CDR1 LGHNA, CDR2 YSLEER.

The chain has TRBV20-1 and TRBJ1-1; D is possibly TRBD1 (5 bases). The germline V gene encodes CDR1 DFQATT and CDR2 SNEGSKA (reference sequence). The CDR3 sequence is 15 residues long. Trimming left V 2 bases short and J 0 bases short, with 13 bases between. In nucleotides, the CDR3 is TGCAGTGCTAGATTTTCGGGGACTCTGAACACTGAAGCTTTCTTT. Residues: CSARFSGTLNTEAFF.

Details on this clonotype: Compared with germline, one end of the junction differs, possibly owing to a read error. The chain carries TRBV7-3 and TRBJ2-5; 12 bases align to TRBD2. Germline CDR1 is SGHTA and CDR2 is FQGTGA. There are 17 residues in the CDR3. The chain's CDR3 is CASSPRRLAGGYETQYF. As DNA, the CDR3 is TGCGCCAGCAGCCCCCGTAGGCTAGCGGGGGGGTATGAGACCCAGTACTTC.

The chain employs TRBV6-1 and TRBJ1-5; D is unclear. V was shortened by 6 bases and J by 3 bases, with 12 bases between the two germline ends. Germline V CDR1 and CDR2: MNHNS, SASEGT. The CDR3 runs to 14 residues. The CDR3 is CASRVNTDNQPQHF. CDR3 coding DNA: TGTGCCAGCAGGGTTAACACCGACAATCAGCCCCAGCATTTT.

The rearrangement uses TRBV7-2 and TRBJ1-4; D uncertain. The CDR3 covers 14 residues. Trimming took 5 bases from V and 7 from J, leaving 14 bases between them. Germline V gives CDR1 SGHTA, CDR2 FQGNSA. The CDR3 loop reads CASSPPGWSEKLFF. CDR3 coding DNA: TGTGCCAGCAGCCCACCGGGATGGAGTGAAAAACTGTTTTTT.

The table lists this clonotype with a few counts. The chain joins TRBV7-2 to TRBJ1-2, with a possible D match to TRBD1 (5 bases). Germline loops: CDR1 SGHTA, CDR2 FQGNSA. The CDR3 loop spans 14 amino acids. The ends were cut back, 7 bases at V and 7 bases at J, with 19 bases in the middle. This CDR3 is CASTDSPLSGGYTF. CDR3 nucleotide sequence: TGTGCCAGCACCGACAGCCCTCTTAGTGGTGGCTACACCTTC.